These T cell receptor beta chains were read from a single sample in a study of T cell repertoires in cytomegalovirus infection. TCRdb fed the reads into MiXCR, producing one record per CDR3 protein. There are 30,000 to 40,000 distinct CDR3 sequences in the sample; over 50% occur only once, and 90% lies in the top ten. These receptors are not linked to any known antigen. Material: CD8+ T cells from cultured PBMCs, obtained from culture after CMV antigen stimulation. The receptors here all came from a human donor in good health (CMV status not recorded). Some clones in this sample may be carry-over from other donors' samples. Both conserved end residues are part of each CDR3. A D gene is named only where the DNA matches it firmly. A row's size may be missing; if present it is once, few, many or a size class.

TRBJ1-5 . TRBV27 . TGTGCCAGCAGTTTACGACGGAACAATCAGCCCCAGCATTTT CASSLRRNNQPQHF
TRBJ2-5 . TRBV15 . TGTGCCACCAGCAGAGCCAGGACAGACAAAGAGACCCAGTACTTC CATSRARTDKETQYF
TRBJ2-5 . TRBV7-6 . TGTGCCAGCAGCTTAGGGGGAAGAAGAGAGACCCAGTACTTC CASSLGGRRETQYF
TRBJ1-2 few TRBV7-4 . TGTGCCAGCAGCTTAGTTCCGACAGTTAGCTATGGCTACACCTTC CASSLVPTVSYGYTF
TRBJ2-1 many TRBV7-2 . TGTGCCAGCAGCTTAGCCCGCACGAGCTCCTACAATGAGCAGTTCTTC CASSLARTSSYNEQFF
TRBJ1-1 . TRBV7-6 . TGTGCCAGCGCCGAAGGCCCCACAGAAGCTTTCTTT CASAEGPTEAFF
TRBJ1-6 . TRBV20-1 TRBD1 TGCAGTGTTAGGCCGGACAGGGAGAATTCACCCCTCCACTTT CSVRPDRENSPLHF
TRBJ2-3 . TRBV2 . TGTGCCAGATTTTCCTTAGCGCGGGGCACAGATACGCAGTATTTT CARFSLARGTDTQYF
TRBJ2-3 few TRBV27 . TGTGCCAGCAGTTTGGGCAGGGAGGCTATTTCTCTCGCAGATACGCAGTATTTT CASSLGREAISLADTQYF
TRBJ1-1 . TRBV2 TRBD1 TGTGCCAGCCAACCGGAGGGACAGGGGAACACTGAAGCTTTCTTT CASQPEGQGNTEAFF
TRBJ2-3 . TRBV20-1 . TGCAGTGCTATTTACAGGGAGAATACGCAGTATTTT CSAIYRENTQYF
TRBJ2-1 many TRBV27 TRBD2 TGTGCCAGCAGTAAAGGGACTAGCGGAAGGCAGGGTGAGCAGTTCTTC CASSKGTSGRQGEQFF
TRBJ1-5 . TRBV4-1 . TGCGCCAGCAGCCAAGTGAGCATCAATCAGCCCCAGCATTTT CASSQVSINQPQHF
TRBJ2-3 . TRBV24-1 . TGTGCCACCAGTGATGGAGGGACCGGCACAGATACGCAGTATTTT CATSDGGTGTDTQYF
TRBJ2-7 few TRBV7-6 . TGTGCCAGCAGCCTAGGGAAGGGCAACGAGCAGTACTTC CASSLGKGNEQYF
TRBJ2-7 . TRBV7-2 . TGTGCCAGCAGCTTAGTATCCGGCCGGGCCTACGAGCAGTACTTC CASSLVSGRAYEQYF
TRBJ2-7 . TRBV7-2 . TGTGCCAGCAGCCCAGCGCCCCTTTGGACTGGGCGGGAGCAGTACTTC CASSPAPLWTGREQYF
TRBJ1-1 few TRBV4-1 TRBD1 TGCGCCAGCAGCCCCTGGACAGGGAGGACTGAAGCTTTCTTT CASSPWTGRTEAFF
TRBJ1-2 few TRBV12-3/TRBV12-4 TRBD1 TGTGCCAGCAGTTCCGCCGACAGGGTAGCTAACTATGGCTACACCTTC CASSSADRVANYGYTF
TRBJ2-5 once TRBV5-6 . TGTGCCAGCAGCCCGATACCCAACCGGGGGACCCAGTACTTC CASSPIPNRGTQYF
TRBJ1-1 . TRBV6-1 . TGTGCCAGCGGGAAAGGGTGGGATGGCACTGAAGCTTTCTTT CASGKGWDGTEAFF
TRBJ1-2 . TRBV19 . TGTGCCAGTAGGGGGGGACTGGCAGCGAACTATGGCTACACCTTC CASRGGLAANYGYTF
TRBJ1-1 . TRBV7-8 . TGTGCCAGCAGCTTAGGGGGGTCTGGGGACACTGAAGCTTTCTTT CASSLGGSGDTEAFF
TRBJ2-1 once TRBV11-3 . TGTGCCAGCAGCCCCACCCGGAACAGCCGAAGGGATGAGCAGTTCTTC CASSPTRNSRRDEQFF
TRBJ1-2 few TRBV10-3 . TGTGCCATCAGTGGGACAAAGACTAACTATGGCTACACCTTC CAISGTKTNYGYTF
TRBJ2-3 . TRBV7-6 TRBD2 TGTGCCAGCAGCTGGAAACTAGCGGGGTTTGGAAATACGCAGTATTTT CASSWKLAGFGNTQYF
TRBJ2-1 . TRBV7-3 TRBD1 TGTGCCAGCAGCTTAGGGACAGGGAACAATGAGCAGTTCTTC CASSLGTGNNEQFF
TRBJ2-1 . TRBV28 . TGTGCCAGCAGCCCAGTGTCCCTAGGGAATGAGCAGTTCTTC CASSPVSLGNEQFF
TRBJ2-7 few TRBV28 . TGTGCCAGCAGTCCCCGGAACAGGGAATACGAGCAGTACTTC CASSPRNREYEQYF
TRBJ2-1 . TRBV11-1 . TGTGCCAGCAGCTTTACGGGACCACTATACAATGAGCAGTTCTTC CASSFTGPLYNEQFF
TRBJ2-7 . TRBV28 TRBD1 TGTGCCAGCAGTCCCTTAGGGGACAGCTACGAGCAGTACTTC CASSPLGDSYEQYF
TRBJ1-4 . TRBV27 . TGTGCCAGCAGTTTAAGGGGGGTAACAGGGTCCAATGAAAAACTGTTTTTT CASSLRGVTGSNEKLFF
TRBJ2-1 once TRBV6-1 . TGTGCCAGCAGTGAACACTGGGCGGGCTTCTACAATGAGCAGTTCTTC CASSEHWAGFYNEQFF